The clone carrying this T cell receptor (beta chain) was detected ten times or more. Time point defined: newly diagnosed GD, antithyroid drugs for less than 3 months. From PBMCs, RNA was extracted and then used to make the TCR library. Diagnosis followed American Thyroid Association guidelines for Graves' disease. This specimen belongs to a study of regulatory T cells in long-lasting Graves disease. Study summary: For a period under 3 months, newly diagnosed Graves' patients had taken antithyroid drugs.

Both iRepertoire HTBI primers and Arm-PCR of CDR3 regions were used to build the TCR beta libraries. One entry per CDR3 protein, called by TCRdb with MiXCR from the multiplex PCR reads. The sample includes about 220,000 distinct CDR3 sequences, roughly 18% of them seen just once. Separately, the same data were catalogued under a study of T cells in Graves' hyperthyroidism and ophthalmopathy. Per that study: In blood, most of the thyroid clonotypes expanded above 0.001 were also present.

This receptor was obtained from a woman aged 25-40 years with Graves disease. The sequenced sample was peripheral blood mononuclear cells (PBMCs), obtained at new diagnosis, from a patient treated with antithyroid drugs.

This CDR3 reads CSASGREGGETQYF. The CDR3 region has the DNA TGCAGTGCTAGTGGGCGGGAGGGCGGAGAGACCCAGTACTTC. The rearrangement links TRBV20-1 to TRBJ2-5, with 9 bases aligning to TRBD2. V lost 3 bases to trimming and J lost 4 bases; unmatched junction nucleotides: 6. This CDR3 region has 14 residues. Germline CDR1 DFQATT, CDR2 SNEGSKA (reference sequence).